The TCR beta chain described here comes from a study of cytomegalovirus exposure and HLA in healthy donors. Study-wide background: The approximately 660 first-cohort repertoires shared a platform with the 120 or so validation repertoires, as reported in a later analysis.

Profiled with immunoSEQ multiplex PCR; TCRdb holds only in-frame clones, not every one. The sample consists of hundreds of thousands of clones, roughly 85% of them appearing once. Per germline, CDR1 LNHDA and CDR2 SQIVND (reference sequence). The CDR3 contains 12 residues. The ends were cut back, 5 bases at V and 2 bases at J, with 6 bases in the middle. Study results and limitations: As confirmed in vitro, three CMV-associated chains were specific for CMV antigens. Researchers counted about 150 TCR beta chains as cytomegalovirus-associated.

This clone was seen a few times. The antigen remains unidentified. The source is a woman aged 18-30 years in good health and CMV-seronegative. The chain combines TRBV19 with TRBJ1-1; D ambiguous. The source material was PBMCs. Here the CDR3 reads CASSPRNTEAFF. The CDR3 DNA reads TGTGCCAGTAGTCCTAGAAACACTGAAGCTTTCTTT.